The 10 T cell receptor beta chains below come from one sample, sequenced in a study of cytomegalovirus exposure and HLA in healthy donors. The PCR was carried out with 60 Vbeta primers and 13 Jbeta primers. The method was immunoSEQ multiplex PCR; TCRdb's version includes in-frame clones alone and lacks a portion of them. Among 95,000 to 150,000 clones listed, 65% to 90% were seen once. Sequenced sample: PBMCs. The receptors derive from a man younger than 40 in good health and CMV-seronegative.

This rearrangement joins TRBV18 to TRBJ2-2; 14 nucleotides match TRBD2. In germline, CDR1 is KGHSH, CDR2 LQKENI. This CDR3 is built from 21 residues. V lost 7 bases to trimming and J lost 0 bases; unmatched junction nucleotides: 16. DNA for the CDR3: TGTGCCAGCTTCCCGAGTCGAGAAAGACTAGCGGGGGGGCCGAACACCGGGGAGCTGTTTTTT. Encoded protein: CASFPSRERLAGGPNTGELFF.

This clone has only a few counts. The rearrangement uses TRBV19 and TRBJ1-4; perhaps TRBD1 as D (5 bases). Germline V CDR1 and CDR2: LNHDA, SQIVND (reference sequence). The V and J ends lost 3 bases and 8 bases respectively, with 13 bases between them. The CDR3 has 14 residues. The CDR3 coding sequence is TGTGCCAGTAGTATCAGCAGGGTGAGAGAAAAACTGTTTTTT. Encoded protein: CASSISRVREKLFF.

The chain recombines TRBV7-8 with TRBJ2-5, with 12 bases identical to TRBD1. CDR3 length: 15 residues. Germline CDR1 reads SGHVS; CDR2 reads FQNEAQ. V shed 6 bases and J 5 bases; nucleotides not matched to a gene: 7. This CDR3 is CASSPPGQGAETQYF. In DNA, the CDR3 is TGTGCCAGCAGTCCTCCGGGACAGGGGGCTGAGACCCAGTACTTC.

This clone was counted between two and nine times. CDR3 amino acids: CASSLGERLAGSTDTQYF. CDR3 in DNA: TGTGCCAGCAGCTTGGGGGAAAGACTAGCGGGGAGCACAGATACGCAGTATTTT. The genes are TRBV7-9 and TRBJ2-3, with 11 bases lining up with TRBD2. This CDR3 contains 18 residues. Trimming at V came to 3 bases and at J to 0 bases, leaving 8 bases not matched to a gene. The germline V gene has CDR1 SEHNR and CDR2 FQNEAQ (reference sequence).

The chain employs TRBV25-1 and TRBJ2-3; 7 bases align to TRBD1. Looked up from germline, CDR1 is MGHDK and CDR2 is SYGVNS. The CDR3 length is 15 residues. V was clipped by 4 bases and J by 4 bases; unmatched bases: 8. The CDR3, as DNA: TGTGCCAGCAGTGTGCACAGGGGAGAGCCAGATACGCAGTATTTT. Translation gives CASSVHRGEPDTQYF.

The J gene is TRBJ2-3, the V gene TRBV4-1; 11 bases fit TRBD1. V was clipped by 0 bases and J by 4 bases; unmatched bases: 12. In germline, CDR1 is MGHRA, CDR2 YSYEKL. The CDR3 covers 19 residues. CDR3 residues: CASSQDQWTGGRGADTQYF. CDR3 nucleotides: TGCGCCAGCAGCCAAGATCAGTGGACAGGGGGCAGGGGGGCAGATACGCAGTATTTT.

The chain combines TRBV7-2 with TRBJ1-2, with D possibly TRBD1 on 6 matching bases. Trimming left V 1 base short and J 7 bases short, with 10 bases between. Germline loops: CDR1 SGHTA, CDR2 FQGNSA. The CDR3 extends over 13 amino acids. CDR3 protein: CASSLETGTGYTF. CDR3 DNA sequence: TGTGCCAGCAGCTTAGAAACAGGGACTGGCTACACCTTC.

The V gene is TRBV30, the J gene TRBJ2-3, with 7 bases identical to TRBD1. The CDR3 totals 15 residues. V gave up 2 bases and J gave up 2 bases; unmatched junction bases: 7. Germline loops: CDR1 GTSNPN, CDR2 SVGIG (reference sequence). The CDR3 sequence: CAWSPRDRFTDTQYF. CDR3 sequence (DNA): TGTGCCTGGAGTCCGAGGGACAGATTCACAGATACGCAGTATTTT.

This clone was seen a handful of times. The chain has TRBV5-6 and TRBJ2-7; TRBD1 is a possible D gene (5 bases). CDR1 and CDR2 (germline): SGHDT, YYEEEE. Trimming took off 3 bases at V and 4 bases at J, with 8 bases between the two ends. The CDR3 contains 12 residues. The DNA for the CDR3 is TGTGCCAGCAGCTCGTCAGGGTACGAGCAGTACTTC. Protein product: CASSSSGYEQYF.

The CDR3 coding sequence is TGCAGCGTCCGGACAGGGTCCTACGAGCAGTACTTC. Amino acid sequence: CSVRTGSYEQYF. The chain is built from TRBV29-1 and TRBJ2-7, with 8 bases that match TRBD1. J lost 1 base, V lost 6 bases, and 2 bases had no gene match. CDR1 is SQVTM, CDR2 ANQGSEA, per germline. The CDR3 sequence is 12 residues long.